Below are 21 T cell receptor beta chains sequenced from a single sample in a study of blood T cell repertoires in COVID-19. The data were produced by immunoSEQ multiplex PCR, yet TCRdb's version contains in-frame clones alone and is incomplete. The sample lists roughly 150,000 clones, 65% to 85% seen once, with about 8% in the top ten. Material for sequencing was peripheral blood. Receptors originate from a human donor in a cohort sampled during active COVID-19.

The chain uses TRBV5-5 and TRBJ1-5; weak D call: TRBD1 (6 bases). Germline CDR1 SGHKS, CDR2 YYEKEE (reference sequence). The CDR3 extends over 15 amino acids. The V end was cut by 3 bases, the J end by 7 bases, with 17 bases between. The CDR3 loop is CASSSRGGAGQPQHF. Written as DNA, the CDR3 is TGTGCCAGCAGCTCCCGGGGGGGCGCGGGACAGCCCCAGCATTTT.

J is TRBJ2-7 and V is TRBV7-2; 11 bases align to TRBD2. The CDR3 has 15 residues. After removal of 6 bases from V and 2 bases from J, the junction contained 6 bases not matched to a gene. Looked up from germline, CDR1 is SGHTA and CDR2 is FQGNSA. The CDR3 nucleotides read TGTGCCAGCAGAGGACTAGCGGGTTCTACCTACGAGCAGTACTTC. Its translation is CASRGLAGSTYEQYF.

This chain's CDR3 is CASSLVSLSAEAFF. DNA of the CDR3: TGTGCCAGCAGCTTAGTGTCCCTCTCAGCTGAAGCTTTCTTT. This chain connects TRBV7-8 to TRBJ1-1; D ambiguous. V dropped 1 base and J dropped 6 bases, with 12 bases sitting between them. The CDR3 is made up of 14 amino acids. Looked up from germline, CDR1 is SGHVS and CDR2 is FQNEAQ.

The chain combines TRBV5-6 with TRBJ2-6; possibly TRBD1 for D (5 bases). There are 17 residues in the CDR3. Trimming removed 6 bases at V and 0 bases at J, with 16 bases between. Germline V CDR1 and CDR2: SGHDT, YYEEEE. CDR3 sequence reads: CASKRRQLPSGANVLTF. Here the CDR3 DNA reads TGTGCCAGCAAGAGGCGACAGCTCCCCTCTGGGGCCAACGTCCTGACTTTC.

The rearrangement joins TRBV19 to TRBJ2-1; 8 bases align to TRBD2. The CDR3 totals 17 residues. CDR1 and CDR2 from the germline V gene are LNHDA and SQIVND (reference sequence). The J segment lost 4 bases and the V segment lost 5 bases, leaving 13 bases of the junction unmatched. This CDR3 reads CASSPSWSGGVYNEQFF. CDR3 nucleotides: TGTGCCAGTAGTCCGAGTTGGAGCGGGGGAGTTTACAATGAGCAGTTCTTC.

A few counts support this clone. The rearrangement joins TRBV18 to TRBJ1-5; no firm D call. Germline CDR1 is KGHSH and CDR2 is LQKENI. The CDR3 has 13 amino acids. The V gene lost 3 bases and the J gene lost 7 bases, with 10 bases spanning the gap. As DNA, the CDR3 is TGTGCCAGCTCACCGTCGGGTCAGCAGCCCCAGCATTTT. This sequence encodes CASSPSGQQPQHF.

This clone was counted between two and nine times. CDR3 DNA sequence: TGTGCCAGCCGCCGGGACAAAAATGAAAAACTGTTTTTT. Its protein product is CASRRDKNEKLFF. V gene TRBV18 combines with J gene TRBJ1-4, with TRBD1 as a possible D gene (6 bases). Trimming shortened V by 8 bases and J by 5 bases, and 12 bases separated the two germline ends. The CDR3 covers 13 residues. Looked up from germline, CDR1 is KGHSH and CDR2 is LQKENI.

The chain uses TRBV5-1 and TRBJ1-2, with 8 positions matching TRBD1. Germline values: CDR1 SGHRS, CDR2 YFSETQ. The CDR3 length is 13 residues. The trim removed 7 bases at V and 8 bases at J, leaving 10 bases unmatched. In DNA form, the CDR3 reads TGCGCCAGCGGGACAGGAACCCCCCGCGGCTACACCTTC. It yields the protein CASGTGTPRGYTF.

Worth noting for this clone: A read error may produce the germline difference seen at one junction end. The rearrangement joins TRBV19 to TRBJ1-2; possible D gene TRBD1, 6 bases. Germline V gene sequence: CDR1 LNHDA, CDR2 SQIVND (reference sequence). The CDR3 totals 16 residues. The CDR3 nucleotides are TGTGCTAGTAGTATAGGGTTCCGCAGGGGTTCGGATGGCTACACCTTC. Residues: CASSIGFRRGSDGYTF.

The CDR3 sequence is CASSPRTGLNTEAFF. The CDR3 DNA is TGTGCCAGTAGTCCCCGGACAGGCTTGAACACTGAAGCTTTCTTT. V and J are TRBV19 and TRBJ1-1, with 7 nucleotides matching TRBD1. With 5 bases clipped from V and 0 bases from J, the junction kept 6 bases outside the gene matches. Germline V gene lookup returns CDR1 LNHDA and CDR2 SQIVND (reference sequence). The CDR3 has 15 amino acids.

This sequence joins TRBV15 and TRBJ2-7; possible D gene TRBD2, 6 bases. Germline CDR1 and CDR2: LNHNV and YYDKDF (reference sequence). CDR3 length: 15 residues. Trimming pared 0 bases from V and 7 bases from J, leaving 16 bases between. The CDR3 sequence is CATSRDLGTPWEQYF. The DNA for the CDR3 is TGTGCCACCAGCAGAGATCTAGGGACTCCGTGGGAGCAGTACTTC.

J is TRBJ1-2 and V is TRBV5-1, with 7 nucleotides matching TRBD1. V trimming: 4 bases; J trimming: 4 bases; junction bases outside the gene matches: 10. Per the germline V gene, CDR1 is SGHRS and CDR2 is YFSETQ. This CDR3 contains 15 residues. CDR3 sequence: CASSLTGMGTYGYTF. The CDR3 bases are TGCGCCAGCAGCCTGACAGGGATGGGGACCTATGGCTACACCTTC.

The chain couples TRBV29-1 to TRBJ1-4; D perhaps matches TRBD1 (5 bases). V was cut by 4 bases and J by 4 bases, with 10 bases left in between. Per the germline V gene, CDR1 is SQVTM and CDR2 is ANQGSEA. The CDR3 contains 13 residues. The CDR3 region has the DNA TGCAGCGTTGCCGGGGGAGGTAATGAAAAACTGTTTTTT. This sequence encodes CSVAGGGNEKLFF.

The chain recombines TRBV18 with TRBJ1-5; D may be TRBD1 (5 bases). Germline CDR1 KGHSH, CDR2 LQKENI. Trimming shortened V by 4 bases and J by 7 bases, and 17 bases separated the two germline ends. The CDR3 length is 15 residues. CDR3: CASSLGPGFEQPQHF. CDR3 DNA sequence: TGTGCCAGCTCACTCGGGCCAGGGTTTGAGCAGCCCCAGCATTTT.

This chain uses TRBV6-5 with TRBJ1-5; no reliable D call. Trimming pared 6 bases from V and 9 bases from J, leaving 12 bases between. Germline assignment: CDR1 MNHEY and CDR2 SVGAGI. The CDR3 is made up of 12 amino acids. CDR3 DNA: TGTGCCAGCAGCCTCTCCAGCGGGCCCCAGCATTTT. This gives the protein CASSLSSGPQHF.

CDR3 protein: CASSPFKGGTNSPLHF. In DNA, the CDR3 is TGTGCCAGCAGCCCGTTCAAAGGAGGGACGAATTCACCCCTCCACTTT. The chain uses TRBV7-9 and TRBJ1-6, with D possibly being TRBD1 (5 bases). CDR1 is SEHNR, CDR2 FQNEAQ, per germline (reference sequence). This CDR3 spans 16 amino acids. Trimming removed 5 bases from V and 7 bases from J, with 18 bases in between. The full variable domain, in which reference TRBV7-9 and TRBJ1-6 provide the parts outside the CDR3, is DTGVSQNPRHKITKRGQNVTFRCDPISEHNRLYWYRQTLGQGPEFLTYFQNEAQLEKSRLLSDRFSAERPKGSFSTLEIQRTEQGDSAMYLCASSPFKGGTNSPLHFGNGTRLTVT.

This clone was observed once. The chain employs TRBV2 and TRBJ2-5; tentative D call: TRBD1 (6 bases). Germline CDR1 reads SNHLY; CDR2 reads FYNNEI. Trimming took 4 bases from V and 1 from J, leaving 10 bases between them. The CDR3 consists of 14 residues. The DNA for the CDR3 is TGTGCCAGCAGTGCTCACAGGGCCCAAGAGACCCAGTACTTC. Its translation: CASSAHRAQETQYF.

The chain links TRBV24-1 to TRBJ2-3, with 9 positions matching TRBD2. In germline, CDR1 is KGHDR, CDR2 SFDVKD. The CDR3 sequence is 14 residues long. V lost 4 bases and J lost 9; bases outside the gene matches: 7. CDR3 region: CATSESTGLATQYF. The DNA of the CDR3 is TGTGCCACCAGTGAATCCACTGGACTAGCGACGCAGTATTTT.

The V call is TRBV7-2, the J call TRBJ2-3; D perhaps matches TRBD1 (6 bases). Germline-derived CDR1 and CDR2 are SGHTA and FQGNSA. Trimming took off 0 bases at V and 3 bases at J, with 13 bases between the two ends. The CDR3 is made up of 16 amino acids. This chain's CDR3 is CASSLAGRGRTDTQYF. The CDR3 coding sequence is TGTGCCAGCAGCTTAGCGGGCAGGGGCCGGACAGATACGCAGTATTTT.

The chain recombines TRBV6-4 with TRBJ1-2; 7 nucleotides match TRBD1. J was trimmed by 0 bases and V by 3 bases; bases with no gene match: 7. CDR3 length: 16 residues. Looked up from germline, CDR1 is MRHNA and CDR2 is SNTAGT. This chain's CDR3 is CASSEDRVRANYGYTF. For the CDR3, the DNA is TGTGCCAGCAGTGAAGACAGGGTACGGGCTAACTATGGCTACACCTTC.

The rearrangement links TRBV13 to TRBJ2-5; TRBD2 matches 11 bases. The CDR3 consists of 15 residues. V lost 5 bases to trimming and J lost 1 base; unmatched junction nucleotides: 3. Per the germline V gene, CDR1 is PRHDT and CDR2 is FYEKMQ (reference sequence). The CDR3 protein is CASSPGTSGQETQYF. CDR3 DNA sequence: TGTGCCAGCAGCCCCGGGACTAGCGGCCAAGAGACCCAGTACTTC. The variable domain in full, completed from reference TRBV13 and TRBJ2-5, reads AAGVIQSPRHLIKEKRETATLKCYPIPRHDTVYWYQQGPGQDPQFLISFYEKMQSDKGSIPDRFSAQQFSDYHSELNMSSLELGDSALYFCASSPGTSGQETQYFGPGTRLLVL.